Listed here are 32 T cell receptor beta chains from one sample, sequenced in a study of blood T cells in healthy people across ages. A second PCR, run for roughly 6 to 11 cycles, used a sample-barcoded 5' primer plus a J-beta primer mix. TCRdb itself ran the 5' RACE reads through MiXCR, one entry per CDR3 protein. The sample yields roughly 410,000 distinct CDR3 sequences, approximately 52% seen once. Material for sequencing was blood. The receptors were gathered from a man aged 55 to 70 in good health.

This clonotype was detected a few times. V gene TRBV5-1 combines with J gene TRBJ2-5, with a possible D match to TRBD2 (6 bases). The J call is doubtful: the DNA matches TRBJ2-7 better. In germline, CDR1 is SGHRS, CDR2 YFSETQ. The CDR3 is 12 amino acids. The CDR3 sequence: CASTGEAAEQYF. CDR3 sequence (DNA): TGCGCCAGCACCGGGGAGGCCGCCGAGCAGTACTTC.

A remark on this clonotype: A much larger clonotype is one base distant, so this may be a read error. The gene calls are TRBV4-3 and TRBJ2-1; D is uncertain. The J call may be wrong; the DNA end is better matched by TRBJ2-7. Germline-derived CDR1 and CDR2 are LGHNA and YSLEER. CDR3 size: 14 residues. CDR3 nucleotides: TGCGCCAGCAGCCCCGCGGTGGGGAACAATGAGCAGTACTTC. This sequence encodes CASSPAVGNNEQYF.

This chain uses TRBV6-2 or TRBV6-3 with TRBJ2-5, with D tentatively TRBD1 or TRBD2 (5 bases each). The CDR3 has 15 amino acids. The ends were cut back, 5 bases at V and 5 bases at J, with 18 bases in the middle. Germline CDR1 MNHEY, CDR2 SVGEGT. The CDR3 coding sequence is TGTGCCAGCAGTCAGCGCCGGCTTGGGACGGAGACCCAGTACTTC. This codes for CASSQRRLGTETQYF.

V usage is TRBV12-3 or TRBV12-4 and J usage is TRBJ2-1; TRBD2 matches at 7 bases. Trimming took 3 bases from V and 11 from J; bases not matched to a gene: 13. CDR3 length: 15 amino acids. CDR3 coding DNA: TGTGCCAGCAGTTTGGGTAGCGGGCCATACAAGAAGCAGTTCTTC. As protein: CASSLGSGPYKKQFF.

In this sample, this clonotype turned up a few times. DNA for the CDR3: TGTGCCAGCAGTTCAGCGCAGGGGGCGATTAGATACGAGCAGTACTTC. It codes for CASSSAQGAIRYEQYF. V gene TRBV27 combines with J gene TRBJ2-7, with TRBD1 identical over 8 bases. The V gene end was trimmed by 4 bases and the J gene end by 4 bases; junction bases not matched to a gene: 12. There are 16 residues in the CDR3. Germline CDR1 is MNHEY and CDR2 is SMNVEV (reference sequence).

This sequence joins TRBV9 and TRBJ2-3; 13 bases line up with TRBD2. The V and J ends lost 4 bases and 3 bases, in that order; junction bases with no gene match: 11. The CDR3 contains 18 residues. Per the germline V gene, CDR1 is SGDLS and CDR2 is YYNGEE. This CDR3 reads CASSPGLAGVMRTDTQYF. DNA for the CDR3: TGTGCCAGCAGCCCAGGACTAGCGGGAGTGATGCGGACAGATACGCAGTATTTT.

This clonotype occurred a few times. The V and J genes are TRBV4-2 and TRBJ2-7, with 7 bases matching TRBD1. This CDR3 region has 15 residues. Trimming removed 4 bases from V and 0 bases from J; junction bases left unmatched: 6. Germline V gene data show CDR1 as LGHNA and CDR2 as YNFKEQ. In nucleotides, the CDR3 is TGTGCCAGCAGCCCCGGGACAGCGAGCTCCTACGAGCAGTACTTC. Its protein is CASSPGTASSYEQYF.

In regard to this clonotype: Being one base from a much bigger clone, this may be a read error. For the CDR3, the DNA is TGTGCCAGCAGTGGAGGGGACAGGGTATTTGGCTACACCTTC. It codes for CASSGGDRVFGYTF. The rearrangement links TRBV6-5 to TRBJ1-2; 9 bases match TRBD1. Germline values: CDR1 MNHEY, CDR2 SVGAGI. V dropped 5 bases and J dropped 7; count of bases not matched to a gene: 8. The CDR3 is 14 amino acids.

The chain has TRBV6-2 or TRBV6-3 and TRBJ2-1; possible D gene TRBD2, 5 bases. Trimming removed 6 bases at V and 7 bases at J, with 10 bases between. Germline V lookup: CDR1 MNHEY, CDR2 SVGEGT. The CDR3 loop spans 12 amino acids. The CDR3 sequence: CASRPLGNEQFF. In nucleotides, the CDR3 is TGTGCCAGCAGACCACTAGGGAATGAGCAGTTCTTC.

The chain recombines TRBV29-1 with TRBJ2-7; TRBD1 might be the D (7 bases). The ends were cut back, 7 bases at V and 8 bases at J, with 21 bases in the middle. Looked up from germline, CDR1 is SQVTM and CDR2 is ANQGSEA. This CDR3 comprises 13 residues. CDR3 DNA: TGCAGCGCTGGACAGGACTACCTGGGGCAGCAGTACTTC. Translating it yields CSAGQDYLGQQYF.

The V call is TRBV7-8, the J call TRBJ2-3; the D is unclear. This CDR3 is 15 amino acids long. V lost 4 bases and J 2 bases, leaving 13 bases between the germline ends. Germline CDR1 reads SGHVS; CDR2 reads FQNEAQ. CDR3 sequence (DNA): TGTGCCAGCAGCTCCTTTGGACGGCTCACAGATACGCAGTATTTT. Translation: CASSSFGRLTDTQYF.

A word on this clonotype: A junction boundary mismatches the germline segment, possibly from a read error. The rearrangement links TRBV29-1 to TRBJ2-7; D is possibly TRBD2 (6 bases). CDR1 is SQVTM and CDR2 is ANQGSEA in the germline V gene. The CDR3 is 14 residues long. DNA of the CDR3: TGCGGCGTCCTTGCACCGCGGGGACCCGGCGAGCAGTACTTC. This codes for CGVLAPRGPGEQYF.

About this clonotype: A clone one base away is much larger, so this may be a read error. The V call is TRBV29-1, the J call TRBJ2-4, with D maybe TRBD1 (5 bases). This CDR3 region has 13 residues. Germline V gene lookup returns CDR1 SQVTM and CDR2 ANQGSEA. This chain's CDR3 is CNDGAPGKNIQYF. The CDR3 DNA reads TGCAACGATGGGGCCCCAGGCAAAAACATTCAGTACTTC.

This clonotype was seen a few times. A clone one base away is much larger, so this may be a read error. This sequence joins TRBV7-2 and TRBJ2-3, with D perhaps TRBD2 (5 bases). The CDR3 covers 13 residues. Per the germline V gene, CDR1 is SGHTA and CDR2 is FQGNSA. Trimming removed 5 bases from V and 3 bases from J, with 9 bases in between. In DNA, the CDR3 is TGTGCCAGCAGCCGAGGGAGTACAGATACGCAGTATTTT. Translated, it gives CASSRGSTDTQYF.

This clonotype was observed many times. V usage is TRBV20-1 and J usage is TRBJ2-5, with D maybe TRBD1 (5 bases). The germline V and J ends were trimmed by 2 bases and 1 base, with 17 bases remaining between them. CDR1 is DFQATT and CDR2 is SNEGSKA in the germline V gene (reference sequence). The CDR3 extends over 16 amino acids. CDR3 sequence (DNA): TGCAGTGCTAGATCCCAGGGCCCACGGACCCAAGAGACCCAGTACTTC. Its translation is CSARSQGPRTQETQYF.

The CDR3 sequence: CSARDQEGLGTQYF. The CDR3 region has the DNA TGCAGTGCTAGAGATCAGGAGGGGTTGGGGACCCAGTACTTC. The genes are TRBV20-1 and TRBJ2-5; D is possibly TRBD2 (6 bases). Germline loops: CDR1 DFQATT, CDR2 SNEGSKA (reference sequence). CDR3 length: 14 amino acids. The ends were cut back, 0 bases at V and 7 bases at J, with 15 bases in the middle.

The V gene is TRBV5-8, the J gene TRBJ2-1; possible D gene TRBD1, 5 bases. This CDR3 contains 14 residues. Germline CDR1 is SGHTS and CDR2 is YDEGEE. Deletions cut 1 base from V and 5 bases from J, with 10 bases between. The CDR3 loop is CASSLRWGHNEQFF. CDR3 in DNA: TGTGCCAGCAGCTTGCGCTGGGGCCACAATGAGCAGTTCTTC.

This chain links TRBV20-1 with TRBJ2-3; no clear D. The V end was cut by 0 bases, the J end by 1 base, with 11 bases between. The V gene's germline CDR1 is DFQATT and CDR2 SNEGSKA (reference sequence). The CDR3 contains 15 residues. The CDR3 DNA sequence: TGCAGTGCTAGAGAGCCAGCTAGGGGCACAGATACGCAGTATTTT. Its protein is CSAREPARGTDTQYF.

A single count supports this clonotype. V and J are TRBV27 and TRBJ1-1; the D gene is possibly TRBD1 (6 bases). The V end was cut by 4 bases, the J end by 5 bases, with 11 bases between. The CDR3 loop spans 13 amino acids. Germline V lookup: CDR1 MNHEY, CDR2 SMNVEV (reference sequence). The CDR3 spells CASSSYRDTEAFF. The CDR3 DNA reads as TGTGCCAGCAGTTCATACAGGGATACTGAAGCTTTCTTT.

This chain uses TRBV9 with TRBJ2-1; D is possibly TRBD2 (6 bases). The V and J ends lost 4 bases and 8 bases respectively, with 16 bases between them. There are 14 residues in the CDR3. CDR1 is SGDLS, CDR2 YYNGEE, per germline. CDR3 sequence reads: CASSIRLVSDEQFF. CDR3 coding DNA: TGTGCCAGCAGCATACGACTAGTTAGTGATGAGCAGTTCTTC.

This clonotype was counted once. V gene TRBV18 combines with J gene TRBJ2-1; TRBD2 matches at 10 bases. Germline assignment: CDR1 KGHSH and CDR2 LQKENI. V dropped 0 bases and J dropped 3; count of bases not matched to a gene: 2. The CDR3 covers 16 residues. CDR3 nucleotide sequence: TGTGCCAGCTCACCACCTAGCGGGGGGTTCTACAATGAGCAGTTCTTC. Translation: CASSPPSGGFYNEQFF.

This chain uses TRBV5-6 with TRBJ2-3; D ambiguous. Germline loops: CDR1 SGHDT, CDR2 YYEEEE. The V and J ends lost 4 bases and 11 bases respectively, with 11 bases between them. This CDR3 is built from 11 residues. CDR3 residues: CASSRRSVQYF. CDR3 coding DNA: TGTGCCAGCAGCCGCCGAAGTGTGCAGTATTTT.

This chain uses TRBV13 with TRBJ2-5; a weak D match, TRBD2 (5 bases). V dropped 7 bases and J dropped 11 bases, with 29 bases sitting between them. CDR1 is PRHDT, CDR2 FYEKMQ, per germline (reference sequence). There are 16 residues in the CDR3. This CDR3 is CASTKDRDDLTREQYF. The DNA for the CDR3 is TGTGCCAGCACCAAGGACCGGGATGATCTTACTAGGGAGCAGTACTTC.

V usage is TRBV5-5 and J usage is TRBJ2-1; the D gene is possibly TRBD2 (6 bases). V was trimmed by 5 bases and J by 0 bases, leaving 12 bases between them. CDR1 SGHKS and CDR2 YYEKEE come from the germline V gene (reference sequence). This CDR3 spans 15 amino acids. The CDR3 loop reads CASSRSGTSYNEQFF. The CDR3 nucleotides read TGTGCCAGCAGTCGTAGCGGTACCTCCTACAATGAGCAGTTCTTC.

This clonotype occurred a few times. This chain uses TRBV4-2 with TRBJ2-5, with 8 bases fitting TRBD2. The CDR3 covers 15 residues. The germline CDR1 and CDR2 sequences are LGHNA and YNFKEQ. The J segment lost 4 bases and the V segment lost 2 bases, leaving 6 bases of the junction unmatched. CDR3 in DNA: TGTGCCAGCAGCCAAATGACTAGCGCCGGAGAGACCCAGTACTTC. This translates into CASSQMTSAGETQYF.

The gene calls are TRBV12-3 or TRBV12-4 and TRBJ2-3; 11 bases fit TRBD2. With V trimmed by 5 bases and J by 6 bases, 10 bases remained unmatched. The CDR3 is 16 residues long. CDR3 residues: CASSGGTSGAFDTQYF. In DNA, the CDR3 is TGTGCCAGCAGTGGTGGGACTAGCGGCGCTTTCGATACGCAGTATTTT.

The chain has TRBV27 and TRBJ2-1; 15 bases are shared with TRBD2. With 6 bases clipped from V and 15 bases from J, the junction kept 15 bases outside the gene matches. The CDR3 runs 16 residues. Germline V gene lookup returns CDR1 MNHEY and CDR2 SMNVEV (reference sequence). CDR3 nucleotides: TGTGCCAGCAGCCAAAGTAGGACTAGCGGGGGGGCCCAGTTGTTCTTC. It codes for CASSQSRTSGGAQLFF.

The CDR3 sequence: CAATEGGANVLTF. CDR3 nucleotides: TGTGCCGCCACGGAAGGGGGGGCCAACGTCCTGACTTTC. This rearrangement joins TRBV7-9 to TRBJ2-6; D ambiguous. This CDR3 has 13 amino acids. V lost 11 bases and J 4 bases, leaving 12 bases between the germline ends. The germline CDR1 and CDR2 sequences are SEHNR and FQNEAQ (reference sequence).

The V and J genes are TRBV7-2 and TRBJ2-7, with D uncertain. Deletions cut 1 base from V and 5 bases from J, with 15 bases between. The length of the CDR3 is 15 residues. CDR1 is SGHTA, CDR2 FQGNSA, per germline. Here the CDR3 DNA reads TGTGCCAGCAGCTTAGAGGGCTCGCCACGCCACGAGCAGTACTTC. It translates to CASSLEGSPRHEQYF.

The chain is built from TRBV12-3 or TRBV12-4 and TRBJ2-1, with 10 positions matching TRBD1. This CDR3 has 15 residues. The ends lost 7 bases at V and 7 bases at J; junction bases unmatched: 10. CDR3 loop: CASTLDRGRSNEQFF. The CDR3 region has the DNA TGTGCCAGCACTCTGGACAGGGGGAGGTCGAATGAGCAGTTCTTC.

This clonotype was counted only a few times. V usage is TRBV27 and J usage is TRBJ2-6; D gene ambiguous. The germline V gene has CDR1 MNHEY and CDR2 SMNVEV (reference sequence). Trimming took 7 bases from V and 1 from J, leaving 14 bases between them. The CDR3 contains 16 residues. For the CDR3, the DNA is TGTGCCAGCACCTTCTTTCCGTTGTCTGGGGCCAACGTCCTGACTTTC. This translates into CASTFFPLSGANVLTF.

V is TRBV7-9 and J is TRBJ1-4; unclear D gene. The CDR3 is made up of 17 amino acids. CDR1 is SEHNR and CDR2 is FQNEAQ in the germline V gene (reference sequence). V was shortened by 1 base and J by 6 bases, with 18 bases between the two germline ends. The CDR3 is CASSLVVVGLTDEKLFF. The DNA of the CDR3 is TGTGCCAGCAGCTTAGTGGTCGTGGGCCTAACCGATGAAAAACTGTTTTTT. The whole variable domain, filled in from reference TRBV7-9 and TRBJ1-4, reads DTGVSQNPRHKITKRGQNVTFRCDPISEHNRLYWYRQTLGQGPEFLTYFQNEAQLEKSRLLSDRFSAERPKGSFSTLEIQRTEQGDSAMYLCASSLVVVGLTDEKLFFGSGTQLSVL.